The clone carrying this T cell receptor (beta chain) was seen a few times. The entry originates in a study of tumor T cells in aggressive B-cell lymphoma. The ends lost 5 bases at V and 4 bases at J; junction bases unmatched: 1. The germline CDR1 and CDR2 sequences are MRHNA and SNTAGT. This CDR3 is 14 amino acids long. Clones were sequenced by immunoSEQ multiplex PCR, and TCRdb holds only the in-frame ones, with some missing. Seen here are some 10,000 clones, approximately 91% observed once, and the top ten hold 2% to 2.5%. The clonotype comes from an adult with diffuse large B cell lymphoma. The chain carries TRBV6-4 and TRBJ2-2; 10 bases are a match to TRBD2. The specimen sequenced was tumor tissue. CDR3 protein: CASSIAGGTGELFF. Here the CDR3 DNA reads TGTGCCAGCAGTATAGCGGGAGGCACCGGGGAGCTGTTTTTT.